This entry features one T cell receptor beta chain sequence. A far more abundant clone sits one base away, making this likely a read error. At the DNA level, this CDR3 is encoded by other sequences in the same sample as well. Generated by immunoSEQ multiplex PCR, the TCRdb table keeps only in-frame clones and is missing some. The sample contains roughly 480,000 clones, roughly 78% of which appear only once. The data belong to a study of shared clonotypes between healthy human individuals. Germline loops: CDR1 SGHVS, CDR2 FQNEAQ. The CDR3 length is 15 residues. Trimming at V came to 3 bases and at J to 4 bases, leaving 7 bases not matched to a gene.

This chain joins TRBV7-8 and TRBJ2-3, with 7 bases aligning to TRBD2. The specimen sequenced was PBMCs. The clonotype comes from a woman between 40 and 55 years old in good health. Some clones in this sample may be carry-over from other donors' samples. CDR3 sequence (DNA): TGTGCCAGCAGCTTTTGGGGGGGTTCCCCAGATACGCAGTATTTT. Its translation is CASSFWGGSPDTQYF.